This T cell receptor beta chain was recovered during a study of blood T cells in healthy people across ages. The study's findings and limits: Older individuals had lower TCR beta diversity per million T cells (the decline was roughly linear).

Germline assignment: CDR1 MGHRA and CDR2 YSYEKL. The CDR3 sequence is 15 residues long. Trimming took off 0 bases at V and 4 bases at J, with 12 bases between the two ends. Using a J-beta primer mix together with a sample-barcoded 5' primer, a second PCR was run for roughly 7 to 12 cycles. TCRdb used MiXCR to reprocess the 5' RACE reads, holding one entry per CDR3 protein. The table lists some 1.6 million distinct CDR3 sequences, around 35% of them singletons, with about 11% in the top ten. This clonotype was observed many times. Its antigen is unidentified. This chain links TRBV4-1 with TRBJ1-2; no definite D call. The TCR sequence derives from a woman aged 25 to 39 in good health. Sequencing was done on a sample of blood. The CDR3 spells CASSQEGTVGYGYTF. The CDR3 DNA is TGCGCCAGCAGCCAAGAGGGCACAGTTGGCTATGGCTACACCTTC.